The rows below give T cell receptor beta chains drawn from one sample of a study of post-analysis software for immune sequencing data. In TCRdb, the PCR reads were re-called with MiXCR into one record per CDR3 protein. Among 750,000 to 950,000 distinct CDR3 sequences listed, approximately 50% were seen once. Sequencing was performed on blood. These receptors all come from a girl under 18 with multiple sclerosis. CDR3s include the opening cysteine and the closing phenylalanine or tryptophan. D genes are given only for firm matches. A clone size is listed for some rows: how often the clone was seen (once, few, many), or a class if it is expanded.

clone size	D gene	CDR3 length	J gene	V gene	CDR3 protein	CDR3 DNA
once	NA	14	TRBJ1-1	TRBV12-3/TRBV12-4	CASRLTGRNTEAFF	TGTGCCAGCAGATTGACAGGCCGTAACACTGAAGCTTTCTTT
few	TRBD2	19	TRBJ2-3	TRBV9	CASSAGTSGGLIPRDTQYF	TGTGCCAGCAGCGCCGGGACTAGCGGGGGCCTAATCCCCCGAGATACGCAGTATTTT
NA	TRBD1	13	TRBJ1-2	TRBV20-1	CSAPGQGYYGYTF	TGCAGTGCTCCTGGACAGGGCTACTATGGCTACACCTTC
NA	NA	16	TRBJ2-3	TRBV27	CASSLLGSSRADTQYF	TGTGCCAGCAGTTTATTGGGATCTTCACGGGCAGATACGCAGTATTTT
NA	NA	13	TRBJ1-6	TRBV6-4	CASSADSGSPLHF	TGTGCCAGCAGTGCGGACTCCGGATCACCCCTCCACTTT
once	TRBD1	14	TRBJ2-7	TRBV5-1	CASSYKGASYEQYF	TGCGCCAGCAGCTACAAGGGGGCGTCCTACGAGCAGTACTTC
NA	NA	14	TRBJ2-7	TRBV5-5	CASSLVVTTYEQYF	TGTGCCAGCAGCTTGGTCGTCACTACCTACGAGCAGTACTTC
NA	NA	14	TRBJ2-7	TRBV20-1	CSARVRGLAYEQYF	TGCAGTGCTAGAGTGCGGGGGCTGGCCTACGAGCAGTACTTC
NA	NA	12	TRBJ2-1	TRBV5-1	CASSGRVHEQFF	TGCGCCAGCAGCGGCAGGGTACATGAGCAGTTCTTC
NA	NA	14	TRBJ2-3	TRBV6-5	CATQRFLDTDTQYF	TGTGCCACCCAGCGGTTCCTGGACACAGATACGCAGTATTTT
few	NA	15	TRBJ2-5	TRBV3-1	CASSQDQLGAETQYF	TGTGCCAGCAGCCAAGATCAGCTAGGAGCAGAGACCCAGTACTTC
NA	TRBD1	17	TRBJ1-5	TRBV20-1	CSGSSGTGGIGNQPQHF	TGCAGTGGTTCCTCCGGGACAGGGGGGATCGGCAATCAGCCCCAGCATTTT
NA	TRBD2	17	TRBJ2-1	TRBV10-2	CASSETRLAGGNNEQFF	TGCGCCAGCAGTGAGACCCGACTAGCGGGAGGGAACAATGAGCAGTTCTTC
NA	TRBD2	16	TRBJ2-1	TRBV20-1	CSARGTSGGLRNEQFF	TGCAGTGCCAGGGGGACTAGCGGAGGCCTCCGGAATGAGCAGTTCTTC
few	TRBD2	15	TRBJ2-3	TRBV7-2	CASSRIAGGAPTQYF	TGTGCCAGCAGCCGCATAGCGGGGGGCGCCCCTACGCAGTATTTT
NA	NA	14	TRBJ1-4	TRBV25-1	CASSPIATNEKLFF	TGTGCCAGCAGTCCTATAGCAACTAATGAAAAACTGTTTTTT
NA	NA	14	TRBJ1-1	TRBV6-5	CASSYRQPNTEAFF	TGTGCCAGCAGTTACCGCCAGCCGAACACTGAAGCTTTCTTT